These 17 T cell receptor beta chains originate from one sample sequenced in a study of blood T cell repertoires in COVID-19. Sequencing was performed with immunoSEQ multiplex PCR; in TCRdb, only in-frame clones are kept and a portion is missing. The table records 100,000 to 150,000 clones, approximately 80% of them present only once. Material: peripheral blood. Receptor source: a man aged 65 to 79 with acute or convalescent COVID-19.

The V call is TRBV2, the J call TRBJ2-6; 7 bases match TRBD1. The CDR3 sequence is 17 residues long. Germline values: CDR1 SNHLY, CDR2 FYNNEI. The ends lost 1 base at V and 2 bases at J; junction bases unmatched: 5. The CDR3, as DNA: TGTGCCAGCAGTGAAGACAGGGGTGTACCTGGGGCCAACGTCCTGACTTTC. This encodes CASSEDRGVPGANVLTF.

The gene calls are TRBV7-2 and TRBJ2-7; a possible D gene is TRBD1 (5 bases). Germline CDR1 reads SGHTA; CDR2 reads FQGNSA. Trimming stripped 2 bases from V and 2 bases from J, with 19 bases between. This CDR3 has 17 amino acids. The CDR3 DNA sequence: TGTGCCAGCAGCTTATTCCAGGGTGGGCAGGGAACCTACGAGCAGTACTTC. Its translation is CASSLFQGGQGTYEQYF.

This chain joins TRBV28 and TRBJ1-2; D perhaps matches TRBD1 (5 bases). Trimming pared 6 bases from V and 5 bases from J, leaving 10 bases between. The CDR3 has 12 residues. Germline lookup yields CDR1 MDHEN and CDR2 SYDVKM. CDR3 sequence (DNA): TGTGCCAGCAGGAGACAGCTTTATGGCTACACCTTC. It encodes CASRRQLYGYTF.

This clone was seen more than once but under ten times. The DNA of the CDR3 is TGTGCCTGGAGTGGGTCTAGCGGGAAAACCCAGTACTTC. Translated: CAWSGSSGKTQYF. The chain employs TRBV30 and TRBJ2-5, with 9 nucleotides matching TRBD2. Germline-derived CDR1 and CDR2 are GTSNPN and SVGIG (reference sequence). Trimming at V came to 1 base and at J to 8 bases, leaving 5 bases not matched to a gene. This CDR3 comprises 13 residues.

This chain uses TRBV5-8 with TRBJ2-7; the D gene is possibly TRBD1 (6 bases). Germline CDR1 reads SGHTS; CDR2 reads YDEGEE. Between the trimmed V and J ends, which lost 3 bases and 1 base, there was a span of 14 bases. The CDR3 contains 15 residues. The CDR3 loop reads CASSSWAGVSYEQYF. The DNA of the CDR3 is TGTGCCAGCAGCTCATGGGCAGGGGTATCCTACGAGCAGTACTTC.

This sequence joins TRBV6-5 and TRBJ2-7; possible D gene TRBD2, 6 bases. This CDR3 spans 14 amino acids. Germline V gene lookup returns CDR1 MNHEY and CDR2 SVGAGI. V was shortened by 5 bases and J by 2 bases, with 13 bases between the two germline ends. The CDR3 nucleotides are TGTGCCAGCAGTATGGGACTGGGGACCTACGAGCAGTACTTC. Residues: CASSMGLGTYEQYF.

V usage is TRBV7-8 and J usage is TRBJ2-1; 9 bases are shared with TRBD2. Losses at the gene ends were 5 bases for V and 7 bases for J; bases not matched to a gene: 18. CDR1 is SGHVS and CDR2 is FQNEAQ in the germline V gene. The CDR3 covers 18 residues. The CDR3 spells CASSPDTHPLAGQNEQFF. DNA for the CDR3: TGTGCCAGCAGCCCAGATACCCATCCACTAGCGGGCCAAAATGAGCAGTTCTTC.

The chain carries TRBV5-5 and TRBJ1-5, with D possibly TRBD1 on 6 matching bases. V lost 4 bases to trimming and J lost 7 bases, with 15 bases between them. Germline-derived CDR1 and CDR2 are SGHKS and YYEKEE (reference sequence). The CDR3 contains 14 residues. In DNA form, the CDR3 reads TGTGCCAGCAGCCTCTCACAGGGTGCCCAGCCCCAGCATTTT. Protein sequence: CASSLSQGAQPQHF. The entire variable domain, with the rest obtained from reference TRBV5-5 and TRBJ1-5, is as follows: DAGVTQSPTHLIKTRGQQVTLRCSPISGHKSVSWYQQVLGQGPQFIFQYYEKEERGRGNFPDRFSARQFPNYSSELNVNALLLGDSALYLCASSLSQGAQPQHFGDGTRLSIL.

The chain uses TRBV9 and TRBJ1-5; TRBD1 agrees at 7 bases. The CDR3 is 15 residues long. V lost 3 bases, J lost 0 bases, and 3 bases stayed unmatched. Germline V gene lookup returns CDR1 SGDLS and CDR2 YYNGEE. The CDR3 reads CASSAGQNSNQPQHF. The CDR3 coding sequence is TGTGCCAGCAGCGCGGGACAGAATAGCAATCAGCCCCAGCATTTT.

The V call is TRBV19, the J call TRBJ1-2; D gene ambiguous. The length of the CDR3 is 13 residues. Germline V CDR1 and CDR2: LNHDA, SQIVND (reference sequence). Trimming removed 6 bases at V and 9 bases at J, with 17 bases between. CDR3 DNA: TGTGCCAGTAGAAAATGGGAGGGTCAGAGCTACACCTTC. It translates to CASRKWEGQSYTF.

This chain links TRBV7-2 with TRBJ1-1; no definite D call. The CDR3 totals 13 residues. Trimming pared 1 base from V and 0 bases from J, leaving 3 bases between. CDR1 SGHTA and CDR2 FQGNSA come from the germline V gene. CDR3 bases: TGTGCCAGCAGCTTAGGTATGAACACTGAAGCTTTCTTT. The encoded protein is CASSLGMNTEAFF.

This chain links TRBV5-6 with TRBJ2-7, with 7 bases that match TRBD2. V was pared by 3 bases and J by 4 bases, with 7 bases of the junction left unmatched. CDR1 is SGHDT, CDR2 YYEEEE, per germline. The CDR3 consists of 14 residues. CDR3 region: CASSSTGGGYEQYF. The CDR3 coding sequence is TGTGCCAGCAGCTCGACCGGCGGGGGTTACGAGCAGTACTTC.

The V and J genes are TRBV27 and TRBJ2-3, with TRBD1 matching 11 bases. Trimming cost V 6 bases and J 4 bases; bases outside gene matches: 9. The CDR3 extends over 16 amino acids. Germline V lookup: CDR1 MNHEY, CDR2 SMNVEV (reference sequence). CDR3 sequence: CASSYRPGQGADTQYF. As DNA, the CDR3 is TGTGCCAGCAGCTATCGACCGGGACAGGGGGCAGATACGCAGTATTTT.

CDR3 protein: CASSNGIGGSYEQYF. The CDR3 DNA reads TGCGCCAGCAGCAACGGGATCGGGGGGAGTTACGAGCAGTACTTC. This sequence joins TRBV5-1 and TRBJ2-7; 7 positions match TRBD2. Trimming cost V 4 bases and J 4 bases; bases outside gene matches: 11. The germline V gene has CDR1 SGHRS and CDR2 YFSETQ. The CDR3 length is 15 residues.

This chain connects TRBV5-1 to TRBJ1-6; TRBD1 matches 9 bases. CDR3 length: 18 residues. Germline trimming cut 0 bases from V and 5 bases from J; bases unmatched to any gene: 9. Looked up from germline, CDR1 is SGHRS and CDR2 is YFSETQ. DNA for the CDR3: TGCGCCAGCAGCTTGGCCCCCACCGACAGGGGGAATAATTCACCCCTCCACTTT. The encoded protein is CASSLAPTDRGNNSPLHF.

The rearrangement joins TRBV5-6 to TRBJ2-3; D gene unclear. CDR1 is SGHDT, CDR2 YYEEEE, per germline. The length of the CDR3 is 13 residues. V gave up 4 bases and J gave up 4 bases, with 10 bases separating them. The CDR3 here is CASSLPSPDTQYF. The CDR3 bases are TGTGCCAGCAGCCTTCCCAGTCCAGATACGCAGTATTTT.

This clone showed up just a few times. The genes are TRBV6-6 and TRBJ2-7; a possible D gene is TRBD1 (6 bases). Germline CDR1 and CDR2: MNHNY and SVGAGI (reference sequence). V was pared by 10 bases and J by 6 bases, with 13 bases between. The CDR3 loop spans 11 amino acids. CDR3 residues: CATRTVSEQYF. Written as DNA, the CDR3 is TGTGCCACGAGGACAGTTTCCGAGCAGTACTTC.